These T cell receptor beta chains were read from a single sample in a study of T cells after yellow fever vaccination. One entry per CDR3 protein results from TCRdb running MiXCR on the 5' RACE reads. The sample has about 220,000 distinct CDR3 sequences; approximately 3.2% are singletons. Sequenced material: CD4+ T cells sorted from PBMCs, taken 10 days after the yellow fever booster vaccination. The receptors stem from a man aged 18 to 29 who received the YFV17D yellow fever vaccine. Both conserved end residues are part of each CDR3. The order of the fields is V gene, CDR3 length, J gene, clone size, D gene, CDR3 protein, CDR3 DNA. The D gene is left open where the match is weak. Clone size is not always given. Where it is, it says once, few, many or a class for expanded clones.

V: TRBV18; length: 12; J: TRBJ2-7; size: NA; D: NA; CDR3: CASSPGEGEQYF; DNA: TGTGCCAGCTCCCCAGGCGAGGGGGAGCAGTACTTC
V: TRBV5-1; length: 13; J: TRBJ1-1; size: many; D: TRBD1; CDR3: CASSRDREYEAFF; DNA: TGCGCCAGCAGCCGTGACAGGGAGTACGAAGCTTTCTTT
V: TRBV5-6; length: 15; J: TRBJ2-1; size: many; D: NA; CDR3: CASSFIDRISAEQFF; DNA: TGTGCCAGCAGCTTCATCGACAGGATCTCCGCTGAGCAGTTCTTC
V: TRBV11-2; length: 17; J: TRBJ2-2; size: many; D: TRBD2; CDR3: CASSLTSGGAVTGELFF; DNA: TGTGCCAGCAGCCTCACTAGCGGGGGGGCCGTCACCGGGGAGCTGTTTTTT
V: TRBV5-1; length: 12; J: TRBJ1-1; size: many; D: NA; CDR3: CASSFPLGEAFF; DNA: TGCGCCAGCAGCTTTCCCCTAGGGGAAGCTTTCTTT
V: TRBV5-1; length: 12; J: TRBJ2-1; size: NA; D: NA; CDR3: CASSADYNEQFF; DNA: TGCGCCAGCAGTGCCGATTACAATGAGCAGTTCTTC
V: TRBV6-5; length: 15; J: TRBJ1-2; size: many; D: NA; CDR3: CASSYSYGDSYGYTF; DNA: TGTGCCAGCAGTTACTCGTACGGGGATAGCTATGGCTACACCTTC
V: TRBV20-1; length: 19; J: TRBJ1-2; size: NA; D: TRBD1; CDR3: CSANSPGQGLKALNYGYTF; DNA: TGCAGTGCAAATAGCCCGGGACAGGGGTTGAAGGCCCTAAACTATGGCTACACCTTC
V: TRBV4-3; length: 16; J: TRBJ1-4; size: NA; D: NA; CDR3: CASSQDLSLRGEKLFF; DNA: TGCGCCAGCAGCCAAGATCTGTCACTACGGGGTGAAAAACTGTTTTTT
V: TRBV2; length: 13; J: TRBJ1-6; size: many; D: TRBD1; CDR3: CASGTAYNSPLHF; DNA: TGTGCCAGCGGGACAGCCTATAATTCACCCCTCCACTTT
V: TRBV27; length: 13; J: TRBJ1-2; size: few; D: TRBD1; CDR3: CASSLDRGHGYTF; DNA: TGTGCCAGCAGCCTAGACAGGGGGCATGGCTACACCTTC
V: TRBV24-1; length: 16; J: TRBJ2-1; size: NA; D: TRBD2; CDR3: CATLRGAIVSYNEQFF; DNA: TGTGCCACCTTGCGGGGGGCGATTGTGTCCTACAATGAGCAGTTCTTC
V: TRBV20-1; length: 18; J: TRBJ1-6; size: few; D: TRBD1; CDR3: CSASGPRGGAEYNSPLHF; DNA: TGCAGTGCTAGCGGCCCACGAGGGGGCGCGGAGTATAATTCACCCCTCCACTTT
V: TRBV6-5; length: 13; J: TRBJ2-3; size: many; D: NA; CDR3: CASRVTDTDTQYF; DNA: TGTGCCAGCAGGGTGACAGATACAGATACGCAGTATTTT
V: TRBV20-1; length: 14; J: TRBJ1-4; size: NA; D: NA; CDR3: CSARRVATNEKLFF; DNA: TGCAGTGCTAGAAGGGTTGCAACTAATGAAAAACTGTTTTTT
V: TRBV12-3/TRBV12-4; length: 13; J: TRBJ2-3; size: many; D: TRBD2; CDR3: CASSERGEDTQYF; DNA: TGTGCCAGCAGCGAGCGGGGAGAAGATACGCAGTATTTT
V: TRBV20-1; length: 12; J: TRBJ1-5; size: few; D: NA; CDR3: CSDPSPNQPQHF; DNA: TGCAGCGACCCTAGCCCCAATCAGCCCCAGCATTTT
V: TRBV6-5; length: 18; J: TRBJ2-3; size: many; D: TRBD1; CDR3: CASSRQGYPKTYTDTQYF; DNA: TGTGCCAGCAGTAGACAGGGGTATCCCAAGACCTACACAGATACGCAGTATTTT
V: TRBV18; length: 15; J: TRBJ2-3; size: NA; D: NA; CDR3: CASSPGRGPPDTQYF; DNA: TGTGCCAGCTCACCCGGACGGGGGCCCCCAGATACGCAGTATTTT
V: TRBV27; length: 14; J: TRBJ1-1; size: few; D: NA; CDR3: CASSLSQVNTEAFF; DNA: TGTGCCAGCAGTTTGTCACAGGTGAACACTGAAGCTTTCTTT
V: TRBV6-1; length: 14; J: TRBJ1-2; size: few; D: TRBD1; CDR3: CASSPRDRAEGYTF; DNA: TGTGCCAGCAGTCCCAGGGACAGGGCGGAAGGCTACACCTTC
V: TRBV7-8; length: 14; J: TRBJ2-5; size: many; D: TRBD2; CDR3: CASSFSTSGETQYF; DNA: TGTGCCAGCAGCTTTTCAACTAGCGGGGAGACCCAGTACTTC
V: TRBV5-1; length: 13; J: TRBJ1-1; size: few; D: NA; CDR3: CASSTRVGTEAFF; DNA: TGCGCCAGCAGCACGAGGGTCGGCACTGAAGCTTTCTTT